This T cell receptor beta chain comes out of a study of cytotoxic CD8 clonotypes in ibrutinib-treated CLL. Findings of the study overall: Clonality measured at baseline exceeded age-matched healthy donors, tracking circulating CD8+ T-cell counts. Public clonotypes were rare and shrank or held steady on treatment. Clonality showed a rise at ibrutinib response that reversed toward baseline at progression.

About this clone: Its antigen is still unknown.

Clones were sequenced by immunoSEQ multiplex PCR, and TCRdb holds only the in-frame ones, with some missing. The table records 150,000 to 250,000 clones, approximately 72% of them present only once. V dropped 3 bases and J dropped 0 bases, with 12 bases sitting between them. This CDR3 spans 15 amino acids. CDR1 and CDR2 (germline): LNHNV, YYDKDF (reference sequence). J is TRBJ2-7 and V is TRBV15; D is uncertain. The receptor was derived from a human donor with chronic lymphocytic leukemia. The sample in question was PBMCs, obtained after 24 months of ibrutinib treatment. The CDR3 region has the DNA TGTGCCACCAGCAGGGTCGACTTGGACTCCTACGAGCAGTACTTC. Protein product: CATSRVDLDSYEQYF.